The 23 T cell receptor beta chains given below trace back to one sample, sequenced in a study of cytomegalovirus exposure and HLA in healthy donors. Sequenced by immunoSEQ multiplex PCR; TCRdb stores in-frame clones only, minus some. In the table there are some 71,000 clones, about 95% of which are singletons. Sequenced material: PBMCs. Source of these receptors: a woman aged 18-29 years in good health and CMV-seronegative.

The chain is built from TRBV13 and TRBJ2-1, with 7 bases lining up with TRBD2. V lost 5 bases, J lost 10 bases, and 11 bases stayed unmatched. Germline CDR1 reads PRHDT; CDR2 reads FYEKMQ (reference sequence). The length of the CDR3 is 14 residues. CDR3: CASSNPGLLKEQFF. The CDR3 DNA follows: TGTGCCAGCAGCAACCCGGGACTACTAAAGGAGCAGTTCTTC.

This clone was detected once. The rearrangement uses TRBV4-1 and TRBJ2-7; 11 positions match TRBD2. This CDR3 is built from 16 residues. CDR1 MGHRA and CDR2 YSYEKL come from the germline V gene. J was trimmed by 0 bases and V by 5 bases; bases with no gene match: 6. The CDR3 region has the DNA TGCGCCAGCAGCGTCTCTAGCGGGGGGCTCTCCTACGAGCAGTACTTC. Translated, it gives CASSVSSGGLSYEQYF.

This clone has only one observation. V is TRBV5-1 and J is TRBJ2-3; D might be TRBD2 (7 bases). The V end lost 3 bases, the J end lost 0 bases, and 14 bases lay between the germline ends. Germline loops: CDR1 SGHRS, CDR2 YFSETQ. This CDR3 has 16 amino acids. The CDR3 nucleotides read TGCGCCAGCAGCTCCGGGGAGGGGGTGAGCACAGATACGCAGTATTTT. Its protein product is CASSSGEGVSTDTQYF.

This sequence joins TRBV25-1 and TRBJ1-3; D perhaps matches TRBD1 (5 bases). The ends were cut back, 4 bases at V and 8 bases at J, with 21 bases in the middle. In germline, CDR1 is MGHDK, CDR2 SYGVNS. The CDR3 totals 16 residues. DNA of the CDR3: TGTGCCAGCAGTGGTGCCACCGTCCTATTAGGGGACACCATATATTTT. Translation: CASSGATVLLGDTIYF.

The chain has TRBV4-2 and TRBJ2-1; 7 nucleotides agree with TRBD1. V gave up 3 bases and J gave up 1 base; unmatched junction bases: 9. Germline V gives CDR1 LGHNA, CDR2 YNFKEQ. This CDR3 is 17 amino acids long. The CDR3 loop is CASSQGAGTESYNEQFF. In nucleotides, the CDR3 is TGTGCCAGCAGCCAGGGAGCCGGGACAGAATCCTACAATGAGCAGTTCTTC.

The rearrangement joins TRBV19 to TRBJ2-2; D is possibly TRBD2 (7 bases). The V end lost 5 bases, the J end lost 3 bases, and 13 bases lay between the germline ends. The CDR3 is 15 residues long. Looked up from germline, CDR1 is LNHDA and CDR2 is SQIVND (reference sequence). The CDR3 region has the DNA TGTGCCAGTAGTCGCGGGGGACAAGACACCGGGGAGCTGTTTTTT. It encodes CASSRGGQDTGELFF. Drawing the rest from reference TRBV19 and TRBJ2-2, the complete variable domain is DGGITQSPKYLFRKEGQNVTLSCEQNLNHDAMYWYRQDPGQGLRLIYYSQIVNDFQKGDIAEGYSVSREKKESFPLTVTSAQKNPTAFYLCASSRGGQDTGELFFGEGSRLTVL.

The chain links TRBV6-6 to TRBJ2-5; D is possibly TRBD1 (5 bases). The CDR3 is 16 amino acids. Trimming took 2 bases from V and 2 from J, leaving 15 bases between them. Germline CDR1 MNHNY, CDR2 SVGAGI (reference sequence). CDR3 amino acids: CASSYEGAKQQETQYF. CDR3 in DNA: TGTGCCAGCAGTTACGAAGGGGCGAAGCAACAAGAGACCCAGTACTTC.

The chain's CDR3 is CASSQGQGGQPQHF. The CDR3 nucleotides are TGTGCCAGTAGCCAGGGACAGGGGGGACAGCCCCAGCATTTT. The chain recombines TRBV19 with TRBJ1-5, with TRBD1 matching 11 bases. With V trimmed by 6 bases and J by 7 bases, 5 bases remained unmatched. The length of the CDR3 is 14 residues. CDR1 and CDR2 (germline): LNHDA, SQIVND (reference sequence).

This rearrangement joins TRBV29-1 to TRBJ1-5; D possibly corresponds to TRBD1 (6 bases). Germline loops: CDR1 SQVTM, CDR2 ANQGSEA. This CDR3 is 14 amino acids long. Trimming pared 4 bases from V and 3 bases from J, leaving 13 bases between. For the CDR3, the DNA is TGCAGCGTTGCACAAGCGGGACACAATCAGCCCCAGCATTTT. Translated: CSVAQAGHNQPQHF.

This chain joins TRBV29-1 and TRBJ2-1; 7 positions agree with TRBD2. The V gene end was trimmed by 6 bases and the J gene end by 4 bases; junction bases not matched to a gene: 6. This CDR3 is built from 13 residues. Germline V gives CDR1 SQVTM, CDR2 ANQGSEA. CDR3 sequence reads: CSVRLAGYNEQFF. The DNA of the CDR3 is TGCAGCGTCCGACTAGCTGGGTACAATGAGCAGTTCTTC.

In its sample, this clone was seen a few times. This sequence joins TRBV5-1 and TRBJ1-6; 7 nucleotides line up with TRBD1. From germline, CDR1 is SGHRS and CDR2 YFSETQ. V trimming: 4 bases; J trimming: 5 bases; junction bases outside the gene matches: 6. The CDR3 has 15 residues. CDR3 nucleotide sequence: TGCGCCAGCAGCCTGACCACAGGGGATAATTCACCCCTCCACTTT. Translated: CASSLTTGDNSPLHF.

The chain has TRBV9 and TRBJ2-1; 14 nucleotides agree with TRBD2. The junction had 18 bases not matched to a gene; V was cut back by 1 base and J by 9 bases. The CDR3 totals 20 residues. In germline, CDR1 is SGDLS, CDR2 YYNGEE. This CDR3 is CASSVFSSPGLAGGRGEQFF. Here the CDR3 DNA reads TGTGCCAGCAGCGTATTTTCCTCACCCGGACTAGCGGGGGGCCGGGGTGAGCAGTTCTTC.

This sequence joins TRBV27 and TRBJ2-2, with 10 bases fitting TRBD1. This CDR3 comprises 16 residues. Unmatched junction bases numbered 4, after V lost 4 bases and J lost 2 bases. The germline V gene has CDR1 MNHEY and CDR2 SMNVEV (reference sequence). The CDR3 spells CASSSTGGVNTGELFF. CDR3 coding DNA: TGTGCCAGCAGTTCGACAGGGGGCGTAAACACCGGGGAGCTGTTTTTT.

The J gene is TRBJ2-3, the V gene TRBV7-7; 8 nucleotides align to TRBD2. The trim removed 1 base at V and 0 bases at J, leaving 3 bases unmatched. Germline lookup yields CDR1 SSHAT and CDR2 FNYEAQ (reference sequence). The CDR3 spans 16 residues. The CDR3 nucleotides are TGTGCCAGCAGCTTAGGAGCGGGGGCTAGCACAGATACGCAGTATTTT. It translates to CASSLGAGASTDTQYF.

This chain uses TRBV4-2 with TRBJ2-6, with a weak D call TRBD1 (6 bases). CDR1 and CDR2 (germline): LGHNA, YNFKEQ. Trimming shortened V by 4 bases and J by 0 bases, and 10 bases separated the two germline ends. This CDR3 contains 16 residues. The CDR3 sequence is CASSPTDSSGANVLTF. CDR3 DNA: TGTGCCAGCAGCCCCACGGACAGCTCTGGGGCCAACGTCCTGACTTTC.

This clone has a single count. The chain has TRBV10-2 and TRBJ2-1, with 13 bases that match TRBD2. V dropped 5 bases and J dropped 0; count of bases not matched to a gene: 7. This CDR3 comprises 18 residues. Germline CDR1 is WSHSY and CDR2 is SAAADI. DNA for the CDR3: TGCGCCAGCAGTCTCGGGACTAGCGGGGTGGACTCCTACAATGAGCAGTTCTTC. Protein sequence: CASSLGTSGVDSYNEQFF.

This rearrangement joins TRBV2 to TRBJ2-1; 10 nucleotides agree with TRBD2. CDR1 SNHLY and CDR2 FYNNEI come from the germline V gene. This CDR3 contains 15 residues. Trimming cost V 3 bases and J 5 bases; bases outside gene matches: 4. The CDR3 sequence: CASSDRGLANNEQFF. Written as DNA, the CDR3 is TGTGCCAGCAGTGATAGGGGACTAGCGAACAATGAGCAGTTCTTC.

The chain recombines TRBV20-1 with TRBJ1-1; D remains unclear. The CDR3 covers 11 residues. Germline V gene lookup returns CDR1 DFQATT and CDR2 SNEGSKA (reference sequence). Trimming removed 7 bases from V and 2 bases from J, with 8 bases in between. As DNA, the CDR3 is TGCAGTGTGACGGGTAACACTGAAGCTTTCTTT. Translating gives CSVTGNTEAFF.

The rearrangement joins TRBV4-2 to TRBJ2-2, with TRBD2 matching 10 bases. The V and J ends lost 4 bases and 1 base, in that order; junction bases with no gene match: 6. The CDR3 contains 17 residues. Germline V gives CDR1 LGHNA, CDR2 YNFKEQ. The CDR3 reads CASSPRVAGGNTGELFF. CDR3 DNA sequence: TGTGCCAGCAGCCCCAGGGTAGCGGGAGGGAACACCGGGGAGCTGTTTTTT.

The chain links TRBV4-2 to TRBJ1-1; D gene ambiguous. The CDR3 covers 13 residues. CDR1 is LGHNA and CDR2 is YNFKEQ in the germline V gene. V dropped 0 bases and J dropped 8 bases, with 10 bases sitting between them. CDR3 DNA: TGTGCCAGCAGCCAAGATTCGACACGGGAAGCTTTCTTT. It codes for CASSQDSTREAFF.

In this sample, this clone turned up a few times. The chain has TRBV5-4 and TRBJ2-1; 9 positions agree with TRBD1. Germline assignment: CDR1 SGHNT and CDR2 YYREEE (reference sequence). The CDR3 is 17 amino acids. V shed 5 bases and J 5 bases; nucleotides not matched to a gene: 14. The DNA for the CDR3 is TGTGCCAGCAGGCCTTCGCCAGCGACAGGGGGGGACAATGAGCAGTTCTTC. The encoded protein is CASRPSPATGGDNEQFF.

This CDR3 is CASSVEVQIYGYTF. The CDR3 region has the DNA TGTGCCAGCAGCGTCGAGGTCCAGATCTATGGCTACACCTTC. The V and J genes are TRBV7-9 and TRBJ1-2, with D unclear. The length of the CDR3 is 14 residues. CDR1 SEHNR and CDR2 FQNEAQ come from the germline V gene (reference sequence). V was clipped by 5 bases and J by 4 bases, with 14 bases between them.

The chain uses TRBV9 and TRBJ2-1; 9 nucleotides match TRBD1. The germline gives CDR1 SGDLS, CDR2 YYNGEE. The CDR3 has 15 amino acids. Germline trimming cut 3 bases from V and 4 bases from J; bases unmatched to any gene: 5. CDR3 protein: CASSGGGQGYNEQFF. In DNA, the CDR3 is TGTGCCAGCAGCGGGGGGGGACAGGGATACAATGAGCAGTTCTTC.